Below, 24 T cell receptor beta chains from the same sample are listed, as sequenced in a study of blood T cell repertoires in COVID-19. Assay used: immunoSEQ multiplex PCR; TCRdb lists only in-frame clones, some missing. This sample has around 200,000 clones, with about 91% found just once. The sample was PBMCs or T cells enriched from blood (not recorded which). These receptor sequences come from a woman between 18 and 29 years old who had recovered from COVID-19.

The chain couples TRBV7-3 to TRBJ2-7; D is perhaps TRBD2 (6 bases). V was clipped by 9 bases and J by 0 bases, with 12 bases between them. The CDR3 length is 13 residues. Germline CDR1 SGHTA, CDR2 FQGTGA. The CDR3 spells CASHSGNSYEQYF. CDR3 DNA: TGTGCCAGTCATAGCGGAAACTCCTACGAGCAGTACTTC.

The rearrangement joins TRBV19 to TRBJ1-1, with 8 bases fitting TRBD1. Germline CDR1 is LNHDA and CDR2 is SQIVND (reference sequence). The CDR3 totals 14 residues. Trimming took 6 bases from V and 9 from J; bases not matched to a gene: 12. The CDR3 bases are TGTGCCAGTAGCGATGGGACAGGACCCTTACAAGCTTTCTTT. Protein sequence: CASSDGTGPLQAFF.

The gene calls are TRBV27 and TRBJ2-7; possibly TRBD1 for D (6 bases). From germline, CDR1 is MNHEY and CDR2 SMNVEV (reference sequence). V lost 8 bases and J 6 bases, leaving 14 bases between the germline ends. CDR3 length: 12 amino acids. The CDR3 protein is CASLSGAREQYF. In nucleotides, the CDR3 is TGTGCCAGCCTCTCAGGGGCCCGCGAGCAGTACTTC.

CDR3 sequence: CASSLDGGSNQPQHF. For the CDR3, the DNA is TGTGCCAGCAGCTTAGATGGGGGGAGCAATCAGCCCCAGCATTTT. The chain links TRBV7-8 to TRBJ1-5, with a possible D match to TRBD1 (5 bases). The germline V and J ends were trimmed by 1 base and 1 base, with 8 bases remaining between them. This CDR3 region has 15 residues. The germline gives CDR1 SGHVS, CDR2 FQNEAQ.

This clone showed up just a few times. This chain connects TRBV6-5 to TRBJ2-7; a possible D gene is TRBD1 (5 bases). The CDR3 runs to 12 residues. The germline gives CDR1 MNHEY, CDR2 SVGAGI. V lost 6 bases and J lost 4, with 10 bases in between. The CDR3 region is CASRGRVYEQYF. The CDR3 DNA reads TGTGCCAGCAGGGGCAGGGTTTACGAGCAGTACTTC.

The chain employs TRBV6-5 and TRBJ2-7; 9 nucleotides agree with TRBD1. CDR3 length: 15 residues. Germline V CDR1 and CDR2: MNHEY, SVGAGI. Trimming removed 2 bases from V and 6 bases from J; junction bases left unmatched: 8. The CDR3 reads CASSYNPGQGGEQYF. The CDR3 nucleotides read TGTGCCAGCAGTTACAATCCGGGACAGGGAGGCGAGCAGTACTTC.

The chain carries TRBV28 and TRBJ2-1; possibly TRBD2 for D (7 bases). Germline V lookup: CDR1 MDHEN, CDR2 SYDVKM. The CDR3 covers 15 residues. V gave up 2 bases and J gave up 5 bases, with 13 bases separating them. DNA for the CDR3: TGTGCCAGCAGTTTAGTTACGGGGGGCAACAATGAGCAGTTCTTC. Its protein product is CASSLVTGGNNEQFF.

The chain combines TRBV28 with TRBJ2-2, with TRBD2 matching 8 bases. CDR1 and CDR2 from the germline V gene are MDHEN and SYDVKM. The V and J ends lost 2 bases and 3 bases, in that order; junction bases with no gene match: 8. The CDR3 contains 17 residues. The CDR3 nucleotides read TGTGCCAGCAGTTTAGGGGCAAGCGGGAGAGACACCGGGGAGCTGTTTTTT. Its translation: CASSLGASGRDTGELFF.

This clone was seen a handful of times. The rearrangement joins TRBV10-1 to TRBJ2-7; no reliable D call. The CDR3 covers 13 residues. Trimming stripped 3 bases from V and 5 bases from J, with 11 bases between. Germline values: CDR1 WNHNN, CDR2 SYGVQD (reference sequence). This CDR3 is CASSDRLADEQYF. CDR3 in DNA: TGCGCCAGCAGTGACCGTTTGGCGGACGAGCAGTACTTC.

DNA of the CDR3: TGTGCCAGCAGTTTTAGCGGGGTGAGCACAGATACGCAGTATTTT. This translates into CASSFSGVSTDTQYF. The V and J genes are TRBV2 and TRBJ2-3; 8 positions match TRBD2. The CDR3 totals 15 residues. Per germline, CDR1 SNHLY and CDR2 FYNNEI. J was trimmed by 0 bases and V by 5 bases; bases with no gene match: 4. Full variable domain (rest looked up from reference TRBV2 and TRBJ2-3): EPEVTQTPSHQVTQMGQEVILRCVPISNHLYFYWYRQILGQKVEFLVSFYNNEISEKSEIFDDQFSVERPDGSNFTLKIRSTKLEDSAMYFCASSFSGVSTDTQYFGPGTRLTVL.

This sequence joins TRBV3-1 (or the pseudogene TRBV3-2) and TRBJ2-1, with 8 bases lining up with TRBD1. CDR3 size: 14 residues. Germline V lookup: CDR1 LGHDT, CDR2 YNNKEL (reference sequence). V was clipped by 6 bases and J by 9 bases; unmatched bases: 10. The CDR3 nucleotides are TGTGCCAGCAGTCCCGGGACAGGAATTGCTGAGCAGTTCTTC. Residues: CASSPGTGIAEQFF.

The chain combines TRBV27 with TRBJ1-1; 8 bases match TRBD1. CDR3 size: 15 residues. With V trimmed by 3 bases and J by 2 bases, 5 bases remained unmatched. CDR1 MNHEY and CDR2 SMNVEV come from the germline V gene (reference sequence). CDR3 region: CASSFLGQGNTEAFF. The CDR3 bases are TGTGCCAGCAGTTTTCTCGGACAGGGCAACACTGAAGCTTTCTTT.

This clone was recorded once. The chain joins TRBV3-1 (or the pseudogene TRBV3-2) to TRBJ2-2, with a weak D call TRBD1 (6 bases). The CDR3 length is 14 residues. The V and J ends lost 1 base and 6 bases respectively, with 9 bases between them. Germline lookup yields CDR1 LGHDT and CDR2 YNNKEL (reference sequence). In DNA, the CDR3 is TGTGCCAGCAGCCAAGGGACAGTCGCCGGGGAGCTGTTTTTT. It is translated as CASSQGTVAGELFF.

The V and J genes are TRBV19 and TRBJ2-1; D is ambiguous. The germline V gene encodes CDR1 LNHDA and CDR2 SQIVND (reference sequence). Trimming left V 6 bases short and J 6 bases short, with 15 bases between. CDR3 length equals 14 residues. CDR3 nucleotides: TGTGCCAGTAGAGAGAGGTCCCTTCGCAATGAGCAGTTCTTC. This sequence encodes CASRERSLRNEQFF.

In this sample, this clone turned up a few times. This rearrangement joins TRBV11-1 to TRBJ2-4; 7 positions agree with TRBD1. Unmatched junction bases numbered 4, after V lost 0 bases and J lost 5 bases. CDR1 SGHAT and CDR2 FQDESV come from the germline V gene (reference sequence). This CDR3 is 15 amino acids long. The CDR3 region is CASSLAVTGENIQYF. In DNA, the CDR3 is TGTGCCAGCAGCTTAGCGGTCACAGGGGAAAACATTCAGTACTTC.

This chain links TRBV5-1 with TRBJ2-7; 10 bases map to TRBD1. In germline, CDR1 is SGHRS, CDR2 YFSETQ. The CDR3 totals 15 residues. Trimming removed 3 bases from V and 5 bases from J; junction bases left unmatched: 8. Here the CDR3 reads CASSWGTGETDEQYF. The CDR3 bases are TGCGCCAGCAGCTGGGGGACAGGGGAAACCGACGAGCAGTACTTC.

V usage is TRBV29-1 and J usage is TRBJ2-5, with TRBD2 matching over 7 bases. The V segment lost 5 bases and the J segment 6 bases; nucleotides outside the gene matches: 12. Per the germline V gene, CDR1 is SQVTM and CDR2 is ANQGSEA. The CDR3 has 14 residues. CDR3 DNA sequence: TGCAGCGTTCCAGGAAGGGAGGGTCTGAAGACCCAGTACTTC. Protein: CSVPGREGLKTQYF.

The chain combines TRBV24-1 with TRBJ2-3, with D possibly being TRBD2 (5 bases). Trimming cost V 3 bases and J 0 bases, with 9 bases left between them. The CDR3 is made up of 15 amino acids. Germline V gene sequence: CDR1 KGHDR, CDR2 SFDVKD. CDR3 sequence: CATSDGGLSTDTQYF. The CDR3 coding sequence is TGTGCCACCAGTGATGGCGGGTTAAGCACAGATACGCAGTATTTT.

The rearrangement links TRBV2 to TRBJ2-7; 8 bases map to TRBD1. The CDR3 is 15 amino acids. The junction had 8 bases not matched to a gene; V was cut back by 1 base and J by 6 bases. CDR1 is SNHLY and CDR2 is FYNNEI in the germline V gene. The CDR3, as DNA: TGTGCCAGCAGTGAAGAGGTACAGGGGGTCGGCGAGCAGTACTTC. It encodes CASSEEVQGVGEQYF. Together with reference TRBV2 and TRBJ2-7, the CDR3 gives the full variable domain: EPEVTQTPSHQVTQMGQEVILRCVPISNHLYFYWYRQILGQKVEFLVSFYNNEISEKSEIFDDQFSVERPDGSNFTLKIRSTKLEDSAMYFCASSEEVQGVGEQYFGPGTRLTVT.

The chain uses TRBV29-1 and TRBJ1-1, with D perhaps matching TRBD1 (5 bases). Germline V gives CDR1 SQVTM, CDR2 ANQGSEA. The CDR3 is 14 amino acids. V was cut by 2 bases and J by 2 bases, with 12 bases left in between. This chain's CDR3 is CSVEIDQGNTEAFF. As DNA, the CDR3 is TGCAGCGTTGAAATAGACCAGGGCAACACTGAAGCTTTCTTT.

The rearrangement links TRBV28 to TRBJ1-2; TRBD1 is a possible D gene (5 bases). The V end lost 7 bases, the J end lost 6 bases, and 18 bases lay between the germline ends. This CDR3 spans 14 amino acids. Per the germline V gene, CDR1 is MDHEN and CDR2 is SYDVKM. The CDR3 here is CASTSQPGGNGYTF. The DNA of the CDR3 is TGTGCCAGCACCTCCCAACCCGGGGGAAATGGCTACACCTTC.

The rearrangement joins TRBV30 to TRBJ2-4; 8 nucleotides match TRBD1. V gave up 4 bases and J gave up 2 bases; unmatched junction bases: 13. Germline CDR1 is GTSNPN and CDR2 is SVGIG (reference sequence). The CDR3 consists of 17 residues. DNA for the CDR3: TGTGCCTGGAACTCCGGGCCAGGGGGCTTATCCAAAAACATTCAGTACTTC. Its protein product is CAWNSGPGGLSKNIQYF. Full variable domain (outside the CDR3, taken from reference TRBV30 and TRBJ2-4): SQTIHQWPATLVQPVGSPLSLECTVEGTSNPNLYWYRQAAGRGLQLLFYSVGIGQISSEVPQNLSASRPQDRQFILSSKKLLLSDSGFYLCAWNSGPGGLSKNIQYFGAGTRLSVL.

This chain connects TRBV19 to TRBJ1-1; no clear D. V was clipped by 7 bases and J by 5 bases, with 14 bases between them. Germline V gives CDR1 LNHDA, CDR2 SQIVND (reference sequence). This CDR3 comprises 13 residues. The DNA for the CDR3 is TGTGCCAGTACCCCCGGGCGAGGGACTGAAGCTTTCTTT. This translates into CASTPGRGTEAFF.

This rearrangement joins TRBV6-5 to TRBJ2-3, with a tentative D call TRBD1 (6 bases). The germline V gene has CDR1 MNHEY and CDR2 SVGAGI. The CDR3 consists of 14 residues. CDR3: CALIGAGDTDTQYF. The CDR3 DNA is TGTGCTTTGATTGGGGCAGGGGACACAGATACGCAGTATTTT.